This T cell receptor beta chain was sequenced in a study of T cell responses to AZD1222 COVID-19 vaccine. Study-level findings and limits: Close to half of all spike-specific TCRs reportedly target regions of the variants that are unmutated. Spike as a whole was targeted by vaccine-associated CD4 TCRs, dominant at 160-218 and 743-854. Females made up more of the donors, who were largely white British, and clonal diversity may have come out too low. Among those given AZD1222, only five or six were seropositive at baseline.

On this clone itself: Its specificity is unknown.

The CDR3 extends over 15 amino acids. Germline CDR1 SGHRS, CDR2 YFSETQ. Trimming removed 4 bases from V and 4 bases from J, with 15 bases in between. The repertoire was sequenced with immunoSEQ multiplex PCR; TCRdb's copy has only in-frame clones and lacks some. The data contain some 180,000 clones, approximately 90% of them singletons. The material was peripheral blood, obtained 28 days after the second AZD1222 dose. The TCR comes from an adult who received the AZD1222 COVID-19 vaccine. The genes are TRBV5-1 and TRBJ1-3; D ambiguous. CDR3 sequence (DNA): TGCGCCAGCAGCATGGGCGGCGGCTCAGGAAACACCATATATTTT. Translation gives CASSMGGGSGNTIYF.